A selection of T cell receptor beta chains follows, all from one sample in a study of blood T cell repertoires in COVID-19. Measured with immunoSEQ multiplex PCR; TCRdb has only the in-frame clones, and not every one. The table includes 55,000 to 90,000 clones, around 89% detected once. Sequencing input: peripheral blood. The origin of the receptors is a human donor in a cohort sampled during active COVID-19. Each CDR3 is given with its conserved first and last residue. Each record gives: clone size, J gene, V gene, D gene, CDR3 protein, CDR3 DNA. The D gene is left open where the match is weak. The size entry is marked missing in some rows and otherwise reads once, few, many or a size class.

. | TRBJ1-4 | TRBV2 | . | CASSGQRNEKLFF | TGTGCCAGCAGTGGGCAGAGGAATGAAAAACTGTTTTTT
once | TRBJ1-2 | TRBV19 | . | CASSYRVGGYTF | TGTGCCAGTAGTTACAGGGTTGGGGGCTACACCTTC
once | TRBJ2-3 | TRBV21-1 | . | CASSKEATSGRVVSDTQYF | TGTGCCAGCAGCAAAGAGGCGACTAGCGGGAGGGTAGTGTCAGATACGCAGTATTTT
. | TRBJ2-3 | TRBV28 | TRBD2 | CASSFLAGTDTQYF | TGTGCCAGCAGTTTTCTAGCGGGCACAGATACGCAGTATTTT
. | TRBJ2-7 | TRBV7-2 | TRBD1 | CASGTGGVSSYEQYF | TGTGCTTCCGGGACAGGGGGCGTCAGCTCCTACGAGCAGTACTTC
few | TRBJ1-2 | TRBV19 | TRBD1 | CASTGGRGSQYGYTF | TGTGCCAGTACAGGGGGCAGGGGATCTCAGTATGGCTACACCTTC
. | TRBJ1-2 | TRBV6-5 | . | CASSTGLGGYTF | TGTGCCAGCAGTACAGGCCTGGGAGGCTACACCTTC
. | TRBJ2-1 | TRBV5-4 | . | CASSLPGLAIGEQFF | TGTGCCAGCAGCTTGCCGGGACTTGCGATCGGGGAGCAGTTCTTC
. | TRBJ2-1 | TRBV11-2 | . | CASSLKAEQFF | TGTGCCAGCAGCTTAAAAGCTGAGCAGTTCTTC
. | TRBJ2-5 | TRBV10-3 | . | CAISESLAETQYF | TGTGCCATCAGTGAGTCCCTGGCAGAGACCCAGTACTTC
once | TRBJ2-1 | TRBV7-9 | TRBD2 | CASSPASGLAKGNEQFF | TGTGCCAGCAGCCCCGCGTCGGGACTAGCGAAAGGCAATGAGCAGTTCTTC
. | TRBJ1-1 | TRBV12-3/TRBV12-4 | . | CASSQGQNTEAFF | TGTGCCAGCAGCCAAGGACAGAACACTGAAGCTTTCTTT
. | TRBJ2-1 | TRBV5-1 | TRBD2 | CASSLGTSEYNEQFF | TGCGCCAGCAGCCTCGGGACTAGCGAATACAATGAGCAGTTCTTC
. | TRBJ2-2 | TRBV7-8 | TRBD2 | CASSLPSGGLSSGELFF | TGTGCCAGCAGCTTGCCTAGCGGAGGTCTGTCATCCGGGGAGCTGTTTTTT
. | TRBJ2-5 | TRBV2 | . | CASTRREETQYF | TGTGCCAGCACAAGGAGAGAAGAGACCCAGTACTTC
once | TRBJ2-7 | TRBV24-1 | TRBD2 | CATSEWTSGKGYEQYF | TGTGCCACCAGTGAGTGGACTAGCGGGAAAGGGTACGAGCAGTACTTC
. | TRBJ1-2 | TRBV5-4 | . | CASSLGGQQHYGYTF | TGTGCCAGCAGCTTGGGCGGACAGCAGCACTATGGCTACACCTTC
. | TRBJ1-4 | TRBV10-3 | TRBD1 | CAISEDRGDEKLFF | TGTGCCATCAGTGAGGACAGGGGGGATGAAAAACTGTTTTTT
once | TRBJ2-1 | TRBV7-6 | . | CASSLHGNSYNEQFF | TGTGCCAGCAGCTTACACGGGAACTCCTACAATGAGCAGTTCTTC
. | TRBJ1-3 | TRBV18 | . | CASSPFDRHTIYF | TGTGCCAGCTCACCATTCGACAGGCACACCATATATTTT
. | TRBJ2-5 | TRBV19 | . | CASSRDSYETQYF | TGTGCCAGTAGTCGGGACTCCTATGAGACCCAGTACTTC
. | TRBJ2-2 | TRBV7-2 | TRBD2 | CASSRQLAGGTGELFF | TGTGCCAGCAGCCGCCAACTAGCGGGAGGCACCGGGGAGCTGTTTTTT
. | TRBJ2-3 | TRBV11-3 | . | CASSLRGETDTQYF | TGTGCCAGCAGCTTACGTGGAGAAACAGATACGCAGTATTTT